These 7 T cell receptor beta chains came from one sample sequenced in a study of graft-versus-host responses after intestinal transplantation (dated by TCRdb to the early 2020s). The receptor library was made with the immunoSEQ multiplex PCR assay. The table comes from immuneACCESS by way of TCRdb, which keeps in-frame sequences with V and J called. Part of the clones is missing from these tables; in studies checked, under half for an unresolved V gene and the rest for unknown reasons. In this sample the table shows about 96,000 clones, about 93% of which occur a single time. Roughly 0.17% of the sample lies in the top ten. The meaning of the sample's time point label: cells obtained before transplantation from donor or recipient. For these TCRs, the target antigens are not known. The sample here was unstimulated CD4+ T cells sorted from spleen or lymph node cells, taken before intestinal transplant. The receptors were sampled from a human donor who received an intestinal transplant.

The rearrangement links TRBV5-4 to TRBJ2-3; D might be TRBD2 (6 bases). Trimming took off 1 base at V and 5 bases at J, with 11 bases between the two ends. Germline V gives CDR1 SGHNT, CDR2 YYREEE (reference sequence). CDR3 size: 14 residues. Here the CDR3 reads CASSLMKGGDTQYF. For the CDR3, the DNA is TGTGCCAGCAGCTTGATGAAGGGAGGAGATACGCAGTATTTT.

The gene calls are TRBV5-4 and TRBJ2-6; 11 bases fit TRBD1. With 4 bases clipped from V and 3 bases from J, the junction kept 6 bases outside the gene matches. The CDR3 has 17 amino acids. Germline V gives CDR1 SGHNT, CDR2 YYREEE (reference sequence). CDR3 residues: CASSPGQGALGANVLTF. For the CDR3, the DNA is TGTGCCAGCAGCCCCGGACAGGGGGCGCTTGGGGCCAACGTCCTGACTTTC.

This chain uses TRBV7-8 with TRBJ1-1, with TRBD1 matching 8 bases. Germline CDR1 and CDR2: SGHVS and FQNEAQ. The CDR3 extends over 16 amino acids. The V segment lost 1 base and the J segment 10 bases; nucleotides outside the gene matches: 14. CDR3 in amino acids: CASSLGPRDRTLGAFF. DNA of the CDR3: TGTGCCAGCAGCTTAGGTCCCCGGGACAGGACCTTGGGAGCTTTCTTT. Complete variable domain (other parts from reference TRBV7-8 and TRBJ1-1): GAGVSQSPRYKVAKRGQDVALRCDPISGHVSLFWYQQALGQGPEFLTYFQNEAQLDKSGLPSDRFFAERPEGSVSTLKIQRTQQEDSAVYLCASSLGPRDRTLGAFFGQGTRLTVV.

The chain's CDR3 is CASSLRPTTNEKLFF. The CDR3 DNA reads as TGCGCCAGCAGCCTACGCCCCACAACTAATGAAAAACTGTTTTTT. The chain carries TRBV5-1 and TRBJ1-4; D is unresolved. Between the trimmed V and J ends, which lost 4 bases and 0 bases, there was a span of 10 bases. Germline V gene lookup returns CDR1 SGHRS and CDR2 YFSETQ. The CDR3 has 15 residues.

The V call is TRBV6-5, the J call TRBJ2-5; D gene uncertain. CDR1 is MNHEY, CDR2 SVGAGI, per germline. The ends were cut back, 6 bases at V and 3 bases at J, with 11 bases in the middle. CDR3 length: 13 amino acids. The CDR3 region has the DNA TGTGCCAGCAGCTACACTATGGAAGAGACCCAGTACTTC. The encoded protein is CASSYTMEETQYF.

V usage is TRBV10-1 and J usage is TRBJ2-3; a weak D match, TRBD2 (5 bases). The CDR3 is 14 residues long. Germline V gene lookup returns CDR1 WNHNN and CDR2 SYGVQD (reference sequence). Between the trimmed V and J ends, which lost 3 bases and 3 bases, there was a span of 10 bases. CDR3 coding DNA: TGCGCCAGCAGTGATTATCTAGCAACAGATACGCAGTATTTT. This gives the protein CASSDYLATDTQYF.

The chain recombines TRBV5-4 with TRBJ2-7; 9 positions match TRBD2. This CDR3 has 15 residues. Trimming at V came to 4 bases and at J to 5 bases, leaving 10 bases not matched to a gene. Germline CDR1 and CDR2: SGHNT and YYREEE (reference sequence). In DNA form, the CDR3 reads TGTGCCAGCAGCCTGACGGGCGGCGGGGGGGACGAGCAGTACTTC. Protein: CASSLTGGGGDEQYF.